The 21 T cell receptor beta chains in this list originate from one sample, sequenced in a study of T cell responses to AZD1222 COVID-19 vaccine. Clones were sequenced by immunoSEQ multiplex PCR, and TCRdb holds only the in-frame ones, with some missing. The top ten hold 5.4% of the sample, which has some 150,000 clones, roughly 87% seen once. Sample: peripheral blood, taken 28 days after the second dose of the MenACWY control vaccine. The receptors were gathered from an adult who received the MenACWY meningococcal vaccine as a control.

The chain combines TRBV4-2 with TRBJ2-3, with 7 bases that match TRBD2. This CDR3 has 17 residues. V shed 0 bases and J 4 bases; nucleotides not matched to a gene: 10. CDR1 and CDR2 (germline): LGHNA, YNFKEQ. CDR3 nucleotides: TGTGCCAGCAGCCAAGAGCCCGGCGGGGGTGGTCCAGATACGCAGTATTTT. Protein product: CASSQEPGGGGPDTQYF.

The gene calls are TRBV30 and TRBJ1-4; D unclear. The CDR3 loop spans 16 amino acids. The V gene's germline CDR1 is GTSNPN and CDR2 SVGIG (reference sequence). V lost 2 bases, J lost 5 bases, and 18 bases lay in between. The CDR3 here is CAWSIFSTAQNEKLFF. The CDR3 nucleotides are TGTGCCTGGAGTATCTTTAGCACAGCCCAAAATGAAAAACTGTTTTTT.

This chain uses TRBV9 with TRBJ2-2, with 10 positions matching TRBD2. The V segment lost 6 bases and the J segment 1 base; nucleotides outside the gene matches: 6. CDR1 and CDR2 from the germline V gene are SGDLS and YYNGEE. CDR3 length: 16 residues. The CDR3 region has the DNA TGTGCCAGCACCCTAGGACTAGCGGTGAACACCGGGGAGCTGTTTTTT. Its protein is CASTLGLAVNTGELFF.

This chain joins TRBV7-9 and TRBJ2-7; D is perhaps TRBD1 (6 bases). The V end lost 5 bases, the J end lost 4 bases, and 12 bases lay between the germline ends. The CDR3 contains 13 residues. Germline V gene sequence: CDR1 SEHNR, CDR2 FQNEAQ (reference sequence). CDR3 coding DNA: TGTGCCAGCAGCACAGGGTCCCTATACGAGCAGTACTTC. This encodes CASSTGSLYEQYF.

This clone has ten or more counts. The chain links TRBV11-3 to TRBJ2-3; a weak D match, TRBD2 (5 bases). Trimming took off 1 base at V and 5 bases at J, with 13 bases between the two ends. Germline CDR1 SGHNT, CDR2 YENEEA. The CDR3 totals 15 residues. The CDR3 is CASSLALSRGDTQYF. DNA of the CDR3: TGTGCCAGCAGCTTAGCTCTTTCCCGGGGAGATACGCAGTATTTT.

The chain links TRBV11-3 to TRBJ2-3; D assignment may be TRBD1 or TRBD2 (5 bases each). V gave up 4 bases and J gave up 6 bases, with 11 bases separating them. CDR3 size: 13 residues. Germline V gene sequence: CDR1 SGHNT, CDR2 YENEEA. This chain's CDR3 is CASSSQGADTQYF. DNA for the CDR3: TGTGCCAGCAGCTCCCAGGGAGCCGATACGCAGTATTTT.

The chain recombines TRBV7-3 with TRBJ2-3, with D perhaps matching TRBD1 or TRBD2 (6 bases each). Germline values: CDR1 SGHTA, CDR2 FQGTGA. Deletions cut 3 bases from V and 1 base from J, with 11 bases between. This CDR3 comprises 15 residues. CDR3 DNA: TGTGCCAGCAGCTTGAGGGGGGCCGGCACAGATACGCAGTATTTT. As protein: CASSLRGAGTDTQYF. Filled out from reference TRBV7-3 and TRBJ2-3, the complete variable domain reads GAGVSQTPSNKVTEKGKYVELRCDPISGHTALYWYRQSLGQGPEFLIYFQGTGAADDSGLPNDRFFAVRPEGSVSTLKIQRTERGDSAVYLCASSLRGAGTDTQYFGPGTRLTVL.

V usage is TRBV12-3 or TRBV12-4 and J usage is TRBJ1-2; D call uncertain. The V and J ends lost 5 bases and 8 bases respectively, with 15 bases between them. The CDR3 has 13 amino acids. CDR3 loop: CASSRYSVQGYTF. CDR3 sequence (DNA): TGTGCCAGCAGTCGTTACAGTGTTCAGGGCTACACCTTC.

This chain connects TRBV11-3 to TRBJ2-1, with D possibly being TRBD2 (5 bases). The CDR3 consists of 11 residues. Trimming pared 0 bases from V and 15 bases from J, leaving 9 bases between. The V gene's germline CDR1 is SGHNT and CDR2 YENEEA. CDR3 region: CASSLEAERFF. CDR3 nucleotide sequence: TGTGCCAGCAGCTTAGAAGCGGAGAGGTTCTTC.

The chain couples TRBV19 to TRBJ2-7; possible D gene TRBD1, 5 bases. CDR1 is LNHDA and CDR2 is SQIVND in the germline V gene (reference sequence). The CDR3 has 16 residues. V lost 2 bases to trimming and J lost 0 bases, with 14 bases between them. CDR3 region: CASSIKWGDSSYEQYF. The CDR3 nucleotides read TGTGCCAGTAGTATAAAATGGGGTGACAGCTCCTACGAGCAGTACTTC.

The chain recombines TRBV5-4 with TRBJ1-5; TRBD1 aligns across 9 bases. The CDR3 has 15 residues. V was clipped by 3 bases and J by 6 bases; unmatched bases: 7. Germline V lookup: CDR1 SGHNT, CDR2 YYREEE (reference sequence). CDR3 bases: TGTGCCAGCAGCTCACAGGGGGCGCTCGGTCAGCCCCAGCATTTT. Residues: CASSSQGALGQPQHF.

The V gene is TRBV15, the J gene TRBJ1-5, with D unclear. The V end lost 3 bases, the J end lost 3 bases, and 3 bases lay between the germline ends. The length of the CDR3 is 12 residues. CDR1 and CDR2 (germline): LNHNV, YYDKDF (reference sequence). CDR3 sequence: CATSSVNQPQHF. The CDR3 coding sequence is TGTGCCACCAGCAGCGTCAATCAGCCCCAGCATTTT. Variable domain in full (rest from reference TRBV15 and TRBJ1-5): DAMVIQNPRYQVTQFGKPVTLSCSQTLNHNVMYWYQQKSSQAPKLLFHYYDKDFNNEADTPDNFQSRRPNTSFCFLDIRSPGLGDTAMYLCATSSVNQPQHFGDGTRLSIL.

Note on this clone: One end of the junction does not line up with germline, which may come from a read error. This chain links TRBV7-7 with TRBJ2-3; perhaps TRBD2 as D (5 bases). The CDR3 spans 14 residues. The germline CDR1 and CDR2 sequences are SSHAT and FNYEAQ (reference sequence). The CDR3 loop is CASSSGVGTDTQYF. As DNA, the CDR3 is TGTGCTAGCAGCTCCGGGGTGGGGACAGATACGCAGTATTTT.

The CDR3: CASGLEGQGARNTEAFF. In DNA form, the CDR3 reads TGTGCTAGTGGTTTGGAAGGACAGGGGGCGCGGAACACTGAAGCTTTCTTT. The V gene is TRBV12-5, the J gene TRBJ1-1; 11 positions match TRBD1. The CDR3 extends over 17 amino acids. J was trimmed by 1 base and V by 1 base; bases with no gene match: 5. Germline V CDR1 and CDR2: LGHNT, FRNRAP.

The chain recombines TRBV29-1 with TRBJ2-7; possible D gene TRBD1, 5 bases. The germline gives CDR1 SQVTM, CDR2 ANQGSEA. CDR3 length equals 12 residues. V shed 4 bases and J shed 3 bases, with 10 bases lying between them. CDR3 DNA sequence: TGCAGCGTTGGTAGCAGGGACTACGAGCAGTACTTC. Protein product: CSVGSRDYEQYF.

The J gene is TRBJ1-1, the V gene TRBV28; maybe TRBD1 (6 bases). Germline V gene sequence: CDR1 MDHEN, CDR2 SYDVKM. Trimming removed 6 bases at V and 7 bases at J, with 24 bases between. The CDR3 runs 16 residues. Written as DNA, the CDR3 is TGTGCCAGCAGGACCCTAAGAGGACAGTTCCTGGGTGAAGCTTTCTTT. Its protein is CASRTLRGQFLGEAFF.

This chain connects TRBV29-1 to TRBJ2-2; 8 positions match TRBD2. Looked up from germline, CDR1 is SQVTM and CDR2 is ANQGSEA. The CDR3 has 13 amino acids. Trimming at V came to 8 bases and at J to 4 bases, leaving 6 bases not matched to a gene. This CDR3 is CSSRGGSTGELFF. The DNA of the CDR3 is TGCAGCTCCCGGGGGGGATCCACCGGGGAGCTGTTTTTT.

The chain joins TRBV7-8 to TRBJ1-5; TRBD1 matches 7 bases. Germline values: CDR1 SGHVS, CDR2 FQNEAQ. The V segment lost 5 bases and the J segment 0 bases; nucleotides outside the gene matches: 10. The CDR3 consists of 17 residues. The CDR3 is CASSAWGQLYSNQPQHF. CDR3 nucleotide sequence: TGTGCCAGCAGCGCCTGGGGACAGCTTTATAGCAATCAGCCCCAGCATTTT.

This chain joins TRBV2 and TRBJ1-4; 8 bases map to TRBD1. Germline V gene sequence: CDR1 SNHLY, CDR2 FYNNEI. The ends lost 7 bases at V and 6 bases at J; junction bases unmatched: 4. CDR3 length equals 13 residues. The CDR3 spells CASIKDRDEKLFF. CDR3 sequence (DNA): TGTGCCAGCATCAAGGACAGGGATGAAAAACTGTTTTTT.

This clone was seen more than once but under ten times. The chain combines TRBV28 with TRBJ2-5, with TRBD1 matching 9 bases. Unmatched junction bases numbered 15, after V lost 5 bases and J lost 5 bases. CDR3 size: 17 residues. Germline CDR1 and CDR2: MDHEN and SYDVKM. The CDR3 nucleotides read TGTGCCAGCAGTCCAACGGGACAGGGTGCCGATCGGGAGACCCAGTACTTC. Translated: CASSPTGQGADRETQYF.

This clone was seen only a few times. The chain combines TRBV28 with TRBJ1-1, with unresolved D. The CDR3 has 14 amino acids. Trimming removed 8 bases from V and 3 bases from J, with 16 bases in between. Germline V gene lookup returns CDR1 MDHEN and CDR2 SYDVKM. Written as DNA, the CDR3 is TGTGCCAGCGCTTTCGGACCCCTCGACACTGAAGCTTTCTTT. Its protein is CASAFGPLDTEAFF.